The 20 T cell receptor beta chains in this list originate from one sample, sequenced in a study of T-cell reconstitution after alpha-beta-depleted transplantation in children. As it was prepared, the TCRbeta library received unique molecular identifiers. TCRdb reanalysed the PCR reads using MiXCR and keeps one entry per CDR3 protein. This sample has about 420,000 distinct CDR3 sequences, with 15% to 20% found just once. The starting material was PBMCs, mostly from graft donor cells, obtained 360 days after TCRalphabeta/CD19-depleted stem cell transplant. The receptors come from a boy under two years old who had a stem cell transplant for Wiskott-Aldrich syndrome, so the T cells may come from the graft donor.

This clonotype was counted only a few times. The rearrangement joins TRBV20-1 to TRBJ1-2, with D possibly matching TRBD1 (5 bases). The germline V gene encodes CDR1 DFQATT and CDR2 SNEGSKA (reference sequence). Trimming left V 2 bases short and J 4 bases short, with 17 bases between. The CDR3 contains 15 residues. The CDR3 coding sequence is TGCAGTGCTAGAATTACACCCCGACAGCTCTATGGCTACACCTTC. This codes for CSARITPRQLYGYTF.

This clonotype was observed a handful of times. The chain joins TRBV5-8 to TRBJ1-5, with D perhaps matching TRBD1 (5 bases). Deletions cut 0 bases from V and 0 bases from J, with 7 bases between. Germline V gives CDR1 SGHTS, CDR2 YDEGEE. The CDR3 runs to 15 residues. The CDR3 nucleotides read TGTGCCAGCAGCTTGGACAGGTATAGCAATCAGCCCCAGCATTTT. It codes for CASSLDRYSNQPQHF.

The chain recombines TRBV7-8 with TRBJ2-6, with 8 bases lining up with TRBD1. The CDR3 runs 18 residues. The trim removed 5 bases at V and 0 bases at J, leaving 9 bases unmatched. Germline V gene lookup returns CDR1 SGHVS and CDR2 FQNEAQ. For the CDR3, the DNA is TGTGCCAGCAGCAAACCCGGGACAGGCATCTCTGGGGCCAACGTCCTGACTTTC. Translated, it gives CASSKPGTGISGANVLTF.

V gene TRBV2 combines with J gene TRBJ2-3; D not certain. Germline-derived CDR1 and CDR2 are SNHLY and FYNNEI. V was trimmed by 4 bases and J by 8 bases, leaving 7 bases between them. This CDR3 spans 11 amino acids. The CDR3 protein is CASSGSATQYF. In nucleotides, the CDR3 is TGTGCCAGCAGTGGGTCGGCTACGCAGTATTTT.

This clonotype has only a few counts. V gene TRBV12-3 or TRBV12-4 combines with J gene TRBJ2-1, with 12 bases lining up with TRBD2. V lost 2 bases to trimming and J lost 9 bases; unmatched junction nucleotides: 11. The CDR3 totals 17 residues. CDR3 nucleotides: TGTGCCAGCAGTTTAAATCAAAGGACTAGCGGGGACCCTGAGCAGTTCTTC. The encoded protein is CASSLNQRTSGDPEQFF.

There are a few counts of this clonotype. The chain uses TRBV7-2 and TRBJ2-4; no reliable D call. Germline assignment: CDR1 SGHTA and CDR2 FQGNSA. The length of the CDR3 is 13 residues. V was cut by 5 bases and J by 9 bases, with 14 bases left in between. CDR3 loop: CASSPEAESIQYF. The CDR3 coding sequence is TGTGCCAGCAGCCCAGAGGCTGAGAGCATTCAGTACTTC.

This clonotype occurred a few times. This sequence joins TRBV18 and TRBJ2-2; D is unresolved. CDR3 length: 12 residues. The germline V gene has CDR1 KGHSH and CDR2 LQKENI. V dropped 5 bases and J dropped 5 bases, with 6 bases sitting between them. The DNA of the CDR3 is TGTGCCAGCTCATCGCAAACCGGGGAGCTGTTTTTT. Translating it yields CASSSQTGELFF. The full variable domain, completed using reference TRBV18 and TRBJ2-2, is NAGVMQNPRHLVRRRGQEARLRCSPMKGHSHVYWYRQLPEEGLKFMVYLQKENIIDESGMPKERFSAEFPKEGPSILRIQQVVRGDSAAYFCASSSQTGELFFGEGSRLTVL.

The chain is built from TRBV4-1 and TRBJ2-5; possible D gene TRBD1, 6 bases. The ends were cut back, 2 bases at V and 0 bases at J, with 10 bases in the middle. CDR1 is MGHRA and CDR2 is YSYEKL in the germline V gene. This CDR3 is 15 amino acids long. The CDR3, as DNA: TGCGCCAGCAGCCAAAGGCAGGGGCACCAAGAGACCCAGTACTTC. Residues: CASSQRQGHQETQYF.

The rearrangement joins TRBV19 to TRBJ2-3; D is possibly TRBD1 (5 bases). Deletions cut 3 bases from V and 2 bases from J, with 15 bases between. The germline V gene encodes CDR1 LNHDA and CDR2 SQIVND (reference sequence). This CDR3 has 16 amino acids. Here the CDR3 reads CASSITVGGHTDTQYF. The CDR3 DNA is TGTGCCAGTAGTATCACGGTGGGCGGACACACAGATACGCAGTATTTT. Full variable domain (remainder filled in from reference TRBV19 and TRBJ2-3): DGGITQSPKYLFRKEGQNVTLSCEQNLNHDAMYWYRQDPGQGLRLIYYSQIVNDFQKGDIAEGYSVSREKKESFPLTVTSAQKNPTAFYLCASSITVGGHTDTQYFGPGTRLTVL.

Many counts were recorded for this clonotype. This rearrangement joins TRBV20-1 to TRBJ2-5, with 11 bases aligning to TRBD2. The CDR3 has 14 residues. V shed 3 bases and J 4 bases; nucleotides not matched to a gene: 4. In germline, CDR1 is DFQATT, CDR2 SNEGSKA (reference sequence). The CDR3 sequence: CSASILAGGETQYF. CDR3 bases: TGCAGTGCTAGCATTCTAGCGGGAGGAGAGACCCAGTACTTC.

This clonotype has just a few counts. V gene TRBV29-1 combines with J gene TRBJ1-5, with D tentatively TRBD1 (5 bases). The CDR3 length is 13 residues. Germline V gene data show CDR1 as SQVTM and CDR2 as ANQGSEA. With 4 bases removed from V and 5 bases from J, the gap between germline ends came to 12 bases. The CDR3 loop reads CSVASGSYQPQHF. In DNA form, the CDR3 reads TGCAGCGTTGCGTCAGGGTCTTATCAGCCCCAGCATTTT.

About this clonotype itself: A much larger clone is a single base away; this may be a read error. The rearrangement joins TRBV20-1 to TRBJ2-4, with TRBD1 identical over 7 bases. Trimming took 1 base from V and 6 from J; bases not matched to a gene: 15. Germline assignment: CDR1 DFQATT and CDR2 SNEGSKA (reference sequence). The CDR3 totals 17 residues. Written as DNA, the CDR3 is TGCAGTGCTAGAGGTCGGAAAACAGGGGAGAAGGGAAACATTCAGTACTTC. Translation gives CSARGRKTGEKGNIQYF.

CDR3 sequence: CASWASGNTQYF. Written as DNA, the CDR3 is TGTGCCAGCTGGGCTTCGGGGAATACGCAGTATTTT. The chain carries TRBV6-6 and TRBJ2-3, with D tentatively TRBD2 (5 bases). CDR1 is MNHNY, CDR2 SVGAGI, per germline (reference sequence). The CDR3 spans 12 residues. V lost 8 bases and J lost 7, with 13 bases in between.

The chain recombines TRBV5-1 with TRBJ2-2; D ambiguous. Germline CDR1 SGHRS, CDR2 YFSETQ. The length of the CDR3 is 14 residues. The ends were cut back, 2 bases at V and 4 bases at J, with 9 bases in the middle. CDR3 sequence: CASSFGRFTGELFF. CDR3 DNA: TGCGCCAGCAGCTTTGGTAGATTCACCGGGGAGCTGTTTTTT.

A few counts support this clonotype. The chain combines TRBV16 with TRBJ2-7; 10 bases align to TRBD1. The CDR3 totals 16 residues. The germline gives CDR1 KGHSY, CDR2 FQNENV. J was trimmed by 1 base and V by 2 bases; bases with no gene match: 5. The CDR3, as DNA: TGTGCCAGCAGCCAAATACGGACAGGGGGTTCCTACGAGCAGTACTTC. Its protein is CASSQIRTGGSYEQYF. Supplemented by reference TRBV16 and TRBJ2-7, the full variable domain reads GEEVAQTPKHLVRGEGQKAKLYCAPIKGHSYVFWYQQVLKNEFKFLISFQNENVFDETGMPKERFSAKCLPNSPCSLEIQATKLEDSAVYFCASSQIRTGGSYEQYFGPGTRLTVT.

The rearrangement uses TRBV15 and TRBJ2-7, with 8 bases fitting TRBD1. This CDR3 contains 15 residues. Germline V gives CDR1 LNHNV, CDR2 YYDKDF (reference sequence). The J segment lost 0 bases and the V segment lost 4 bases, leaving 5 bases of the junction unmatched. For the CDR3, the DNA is TGTGCCACCAGCACTGGGACAGGATACTCCTACGAGCAGTACTTC. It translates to CATSTGTGYSYEQYF.

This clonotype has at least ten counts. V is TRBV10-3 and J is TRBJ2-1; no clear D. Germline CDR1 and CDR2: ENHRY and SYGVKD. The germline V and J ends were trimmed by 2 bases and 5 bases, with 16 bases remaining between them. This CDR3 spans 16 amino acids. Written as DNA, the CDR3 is TGTGCCATCAGTGAGATGAGCCGAGGATCGAACAATGAGCAGTTCTTC. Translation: CAISEMSRGSNNEQFF.

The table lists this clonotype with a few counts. The CDR3 loop reads CASSAGGRAQYF. CDR3 in DNA: TGTGCCAGCTCTGCAGGGGGCAGGGCCCAGTACTTC. This chain uses TRBV12-3 or TRBV12-4 with TRBJ2-5; TRBD1 aligns across 8 bases. The ends lost 8 bases at V and 9 bases at J; junction bases unmatched: 8. There are 12 residues in the CDR3.

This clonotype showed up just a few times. This CDR3 reads CASSPGAAQETQYF. The CDR3 bases are TGTGCCAGCAGTCCGGGGGCGGCGCAAGAGACCCAGTACTTC. The V and J genes are TRBV5-4 and TRBJ2-5, with D perhaps matching TRBD1 or TRBD2 (6 bases each). CDR3 size: 14 residues. CDR1 is SGHNT, CDR2 YYREEE, per germline (reference sequence). Trimming left V 5 bases short and J 2 bases short, with 13 bases between.

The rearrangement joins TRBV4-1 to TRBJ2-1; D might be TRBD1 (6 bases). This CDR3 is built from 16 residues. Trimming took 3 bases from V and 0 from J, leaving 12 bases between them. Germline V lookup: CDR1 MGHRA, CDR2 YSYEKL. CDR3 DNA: TGCGCCAGCAGCCACAGGCAGGGGAGCTCCTACAATGAGCAGTTCTTC. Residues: CASSHRQGSSYNEQFF.